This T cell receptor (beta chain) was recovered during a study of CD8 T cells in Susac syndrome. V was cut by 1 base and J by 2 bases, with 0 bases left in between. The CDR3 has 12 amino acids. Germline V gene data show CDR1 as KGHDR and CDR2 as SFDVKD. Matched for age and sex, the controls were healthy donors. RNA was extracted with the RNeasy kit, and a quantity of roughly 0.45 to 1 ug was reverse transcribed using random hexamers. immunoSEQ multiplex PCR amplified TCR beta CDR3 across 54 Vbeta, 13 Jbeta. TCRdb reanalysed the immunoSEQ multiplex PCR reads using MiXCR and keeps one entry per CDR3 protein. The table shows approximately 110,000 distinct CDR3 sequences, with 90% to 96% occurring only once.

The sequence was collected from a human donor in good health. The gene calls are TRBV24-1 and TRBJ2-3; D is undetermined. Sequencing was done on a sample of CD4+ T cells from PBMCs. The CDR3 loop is CATSDFTDTQYF. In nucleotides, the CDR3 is TGTGCCACCAGTGATTTCACAGATACGCAGTATTTT.